A single sample gave rise to the 2 T cell receptor beta chains below, sequenced in a study of OX40 agonist ivuxolimab in advanced cancers. Only in-frame clones appear in the TCRdb table, and some are missing; sequencing was by immunoSEQ multiplex PCR. The profile shows 30,000 to 45,000 clones, about nine tenths of them singletons. The sample in question was CD4+ or CD8+ T cells sorted from blood, obtained in a trial of the OX40 agonist ivuxolimab. Receptors were obtained from an adult with an advanced solid tumor such as melanoma, head and neck, liver or kidney cancer.

J is TRBJ1-1 and V is TRBV6-5, with D perhaps TRBD1 (5 bases). From germline, CDR1 is MNHEY and CDR2 SVGAGI. Trimming shortened V by 7 bases and J by 0 bases, and 12 bases separated the two germline ends. CDR3 length: 14 amino acids. The CDR3 DNA sequence: TGTGCCAGCACCTACCGAGGGGTGAACACTGAAGCTTTCTTT. It specifies CASTYRGVNTEAFF.

The count of this clone is one. The gene calls are TRBV2 and TRBJ1-4; D remains unclear. Germline-derived CDR1 and CDR2 are SNHLY and FYNNEI. V was shortened by 7 bases and J by 4 bases, with 10 bases between the two germline ends. The CDR3 covers 13 residues. CDR3 sequence (DNA): TGTGCCAGCACAGAGTCGTTTAATGAAAAACTGTTTTTT. Protein product: CASTESFNEKLFF. Full variable domain (outside the CDR3, taken from reference TRBV2 and TRBJ1-4): EPEVTQTPSHQVTQMGQEVILRCVPISNHLYFYWYRQILGQKVEFLVSFYNNEISEKSEIFDDQFSVERPDGSNFTLKIRSTKLEDSAMYFCASTESFNEKLFFGSGTQLSVL.